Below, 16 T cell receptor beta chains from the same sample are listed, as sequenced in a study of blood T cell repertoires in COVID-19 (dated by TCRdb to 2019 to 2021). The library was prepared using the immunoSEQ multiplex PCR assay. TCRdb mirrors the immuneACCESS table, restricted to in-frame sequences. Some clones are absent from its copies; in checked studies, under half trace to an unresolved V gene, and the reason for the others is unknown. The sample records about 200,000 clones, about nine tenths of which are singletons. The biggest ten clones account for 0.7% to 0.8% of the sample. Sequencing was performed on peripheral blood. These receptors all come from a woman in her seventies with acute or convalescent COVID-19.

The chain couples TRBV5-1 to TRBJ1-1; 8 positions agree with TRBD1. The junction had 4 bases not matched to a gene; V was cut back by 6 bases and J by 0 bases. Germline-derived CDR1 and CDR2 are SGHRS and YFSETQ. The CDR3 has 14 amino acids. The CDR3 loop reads CASTTTGVNTEAFF. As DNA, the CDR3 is TGCGCCAGCACGACGACAGGGGTGAACACTGAAGCTTTCTTT.

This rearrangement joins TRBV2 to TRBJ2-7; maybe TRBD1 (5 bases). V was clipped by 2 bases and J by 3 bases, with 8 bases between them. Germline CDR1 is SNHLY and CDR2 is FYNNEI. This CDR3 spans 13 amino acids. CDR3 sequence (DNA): TGTGCCAGCAGTGAACCAGGGATCTACGAGCAGTACTTC. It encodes CASSEPGIYEQYF. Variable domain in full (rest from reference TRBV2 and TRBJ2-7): EPEVTQTPSHQVTQMGQEVILRCVPISNHLYFYWYRQILGQKVEFLVSFYNNEISEKSEIFDDQFSVERPDGSNFTLKIRSTKLEDSAMYFCASSEPGIYEQYFGPGTRLTVT.

CDR3 loop: CASSPAGWGTEAFF. CDR3 DNA: TGCGCCAGCAGCCCCGCAGGGTGGGGCACTGAAGCTTTCTTT. This chain joins TRBV5-1 and TRBJ1-1; D possibly corresponds to TRBD1 (5 bases). The V end was cut by 4 bases, the J end by 4 bases, with 14 bases between. Germline V gene lookup returns CDR1 SGHRS and CDR2 YFSETQ. This CDR3 has 14 residues.

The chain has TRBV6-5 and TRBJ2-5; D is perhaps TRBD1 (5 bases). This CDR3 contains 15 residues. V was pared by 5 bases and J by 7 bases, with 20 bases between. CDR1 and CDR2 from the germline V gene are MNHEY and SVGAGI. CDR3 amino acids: CASSKSRVFMTTQYF. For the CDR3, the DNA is TGTGCCAGCAGTAAATCCAGGGTTTTTATGACGACCCAGTACTTC.

DNA for the CDR3: TGTGCCAACACGGGACTAGCGGGGATTAGGGATGAGCAGTTCTTC. Translation gives CANTGLAGIRDEQFF. The chain recombines TRBV27 with TRBJ2-1, with 13 nucleotides matching TRBD2. Germline V CDR1 and CDR2: MNHEY, SMNVEV (reference sequence). This CDR3 has 15 residues. The J segment lost 8 bases and the V segment lost 10 bases, leaving 11 bases of the junction unmatched.

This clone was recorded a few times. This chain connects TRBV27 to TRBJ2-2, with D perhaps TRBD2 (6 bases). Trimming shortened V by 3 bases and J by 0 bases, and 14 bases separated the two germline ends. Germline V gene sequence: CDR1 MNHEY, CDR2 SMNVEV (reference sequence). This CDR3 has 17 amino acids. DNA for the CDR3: TGTGCCAGCAGTTTCCTAGGAGGGGTCGCGAACACCGGGGAGCTGTTTTTT. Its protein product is CASSFLGGVANTGELFF.

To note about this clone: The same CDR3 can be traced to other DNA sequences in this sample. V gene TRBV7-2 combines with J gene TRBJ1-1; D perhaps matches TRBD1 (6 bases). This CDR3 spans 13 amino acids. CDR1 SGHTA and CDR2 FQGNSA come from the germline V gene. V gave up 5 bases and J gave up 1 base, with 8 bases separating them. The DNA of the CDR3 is TGTGCCAGCAGCCTACAGGGGAACACTGAAGCTTTCTTT. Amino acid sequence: CASSLQGNTEAFF.

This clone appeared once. In DNA, the CDR3 is TGTGCCAGCAGTGAACAGGGGGAAGGGAATGAGCAGTTCTTC. Translated, it gives CASSEQGEGNEQFF. The V call is TRBV2, the J call TRBJ2-1; 7 nucleotides agree with TRBD1. Germline CDR1 is SNHLY and CDR2 is FYNNEI. The CDR3 consists of 14 residues. The V and J ends lost 2 bases and 7 bases, in that order; junction bases with no gene match: 5.

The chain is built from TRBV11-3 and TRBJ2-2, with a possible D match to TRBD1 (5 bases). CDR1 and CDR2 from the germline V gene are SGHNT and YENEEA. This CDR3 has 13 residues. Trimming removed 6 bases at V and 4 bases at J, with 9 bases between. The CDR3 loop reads CASSSGLTGELFF. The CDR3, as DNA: TGTGCCAGCAGTTCAGGGCTCACCGGGGAGCTGTTTTTT.

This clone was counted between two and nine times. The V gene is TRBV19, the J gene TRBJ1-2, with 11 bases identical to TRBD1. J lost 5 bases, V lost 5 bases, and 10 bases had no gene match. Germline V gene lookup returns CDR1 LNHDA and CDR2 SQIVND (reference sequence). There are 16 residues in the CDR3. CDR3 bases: TGTGCCAGTAGTGCCTCCGGGACAGGGGGTTTGTATGGCTACACCTTC. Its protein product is CASSASGTGGLYGYTF.

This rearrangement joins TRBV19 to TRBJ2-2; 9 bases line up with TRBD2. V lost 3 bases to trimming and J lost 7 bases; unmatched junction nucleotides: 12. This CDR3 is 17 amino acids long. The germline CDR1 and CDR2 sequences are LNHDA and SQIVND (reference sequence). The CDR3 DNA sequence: TGTGCCAGTAGTATCATTCAAAATAGCGGGAGAGGCGGGGAGCTGTTTTTT. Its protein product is CASSIIQNSGRGGELFF.

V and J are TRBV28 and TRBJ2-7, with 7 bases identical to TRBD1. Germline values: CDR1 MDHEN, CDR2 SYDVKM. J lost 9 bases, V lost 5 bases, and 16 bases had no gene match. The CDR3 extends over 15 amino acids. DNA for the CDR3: TGTGCCAGCAGTGCACAGGGGCCCTCCAATTTCGGGCAGTACTTC. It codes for CASSAQGPSNFGQYF. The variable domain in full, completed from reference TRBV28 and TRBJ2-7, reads DVKVTQSSRYLVKRTGEKVFLECVQDMDHENMFWYRQDPGLGLRLIYFSYDVKMKEKGDIPEGYSVSREKKERFSLILESASTNQTSMYLCASSAQGPSNFGQYFGPGTRLTVT.

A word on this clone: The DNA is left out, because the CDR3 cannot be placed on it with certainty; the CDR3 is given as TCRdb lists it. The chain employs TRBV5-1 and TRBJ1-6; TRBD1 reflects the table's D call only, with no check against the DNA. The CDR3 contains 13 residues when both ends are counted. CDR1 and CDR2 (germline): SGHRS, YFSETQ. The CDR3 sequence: CASSLVGRGNLHF.

This chain's CDR3 is CASSLQGATNTEAFF. The CDR3 DNA is TGTGCCAGCAGCTTACAGGGGGCGACGAACACTGAAGCTTTCTTT. The genes are TRBV7-9 and TRBJ1-1; 8 bases agree with TRBD1. Germline V gene data show CDR1 as SEHNR and CDR2 as FQNEAQ (reference sequence). The CDR3 length is 15 residues. V dropped 2 bases and J dropped 1; count of bases not matched to a gene: 3.

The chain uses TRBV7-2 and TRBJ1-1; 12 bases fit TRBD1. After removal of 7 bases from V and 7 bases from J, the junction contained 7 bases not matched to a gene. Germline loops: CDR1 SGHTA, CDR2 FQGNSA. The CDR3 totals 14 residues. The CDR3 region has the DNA TGTGCCAGCAAGGGACAGGGGGCGTTTGGTGAAGCTTTCTTT. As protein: CASKGQGAFGEAFF.

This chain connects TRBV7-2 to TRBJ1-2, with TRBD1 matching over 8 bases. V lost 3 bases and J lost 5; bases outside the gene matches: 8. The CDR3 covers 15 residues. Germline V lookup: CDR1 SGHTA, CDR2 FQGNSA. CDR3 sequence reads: CASSLGQVARYGYTF. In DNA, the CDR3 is TGTGCCAGCAGCTTGGGACAGGTGGCGCGGTATGGCTACACCTTC.